The present T cell receptor (beta chain) was sequenced within a study of T cells in Graves' hyperthyroidism and ophthalmopathy. The CDR3 totals 16 residues. Trimming took 5 bases from V and 0 from J; bases not matched to a gene: 7. Germline V lookup: CDR1 PRHDT, CDR2 FYEKMQ (reference sequence). Researchers amplified the TCR beta CDR3 regions from RNA transcripts. HTBI primers drove first-round RT-PCR of the TCR CDR3. TCRdb re-derived calls from the multiplex PCR reads in MiXCR, one entry per CDR3 protein. The table lists fewer than 200,000 distinct CDR3 sequences, over 7.5% of them singletons. The rearrangement joins TRBV13 to TRBJ2-1; 7 positions agree with TRBD2. Specimen: blood. The TCR sequence derives from a woman aged 18-29 years with Graves' hyperthyroidism that later progressed to Graves' ophthalmopathy. CDR3 sequence: CASSTLAANSYNEQFF. Written as DNA, the CDR3 is TGTGCCAGCAGCACCCTAGCGGCCAACTCCTACAATGAGCAGTTCTTC.